Listed below are T cell receptor beta chains from one sample, sequenced in a study of cytomegalovirus exposure and HLA in healthy donors. Sequencing was performed with immunoSEQ multiplex PCR; in TCRdb, only in-frame clones are kept and a portion is missing. The profile shows 100,000 to 150,000 clones, around 80% of them singletons. Sequencing was done on a sample of PBMCs. The receptors derive from a woman aged 40 to 49 in good health and CMV-seronegative. CDR3s include the opening cysteine and the closing phenylalanine or tryptophan. A D gene is named only where the DNA matches it firmly. Where a row states a size, it is once, few, many or the class of an expanded clone; other rows omit it.

len,v_gene,j_gene,abundance,d_gene,CDR3aa,CDR3nt
13,TRBV19,TRBJ2-1,few,NA,CASSSGLADEQFF,TGTGCCAGTAGTTCCGGACTCGCAGATGAGCAGTTCTTC
14,TRBV7-6,TRBJ2-7,NA,NA,CASSLAGADYEQYF,TGTGCCAGCAGCTTAGCGGGGGCCGACTACGAGCAGTACTTC
15,TRBV7-9,TRBJ2-1,NA,NA,CASSLVSSGTNEQFF,TGTGCCAGCAGCTTAGTGAGTAGCGGAACCAATGAGCAGTTCTTC
13,TRBV7-8,TRBJ2-7,NA,TRBD2,CASSLSNGGEQYF,TGTGCCAGCAGCTTATCGAACGGGGGGGAGCAGTACTTC
16,TRBV11-2,TRBJ2-1,NA,NA,CASSLALASSYNEQFF,TGTGCCAGCAGCTTAGCCTTAGCTAGCTCCTACAATGAGCAGTTCTTC
15,TRBV4-2,TRBJ2-1,NA,NA,CASSQDSQNHNEQFF,TGTGCCAGCAGCCAAGATTCCCAAAATCACAATGAGCAGTTCTTC
13,TRBV18,TRBJ2-7,few,TRBD1,CASKGTGEHEQYF,TGTGCCAGCAAGGGGACAGGGGAACACGAGCAGTACTTC
16,TRBV30,TRBJ1-3,NA,NA,CAWSVRIDNSGNTIYF,TGTGCCTGGAGTGTACGTATTGACAACTCTGGAAACACCATATATTTT
13,TRBV14,TRBJ2-7,few,NA,CASSQVLYFEQYF,TGTGCCAGCAGCCAAGTACTCTACTTCGAGCAGTACTTC
13,TRBV27,TRBJ1-6,few,NA,CASSARNYSPLHF,TGTGCCAGCAGTGCCAGGAATTACTCACCCCTCCACTTT
17,TRBV5-1,TRBJ1-5,NA,NA,CASSLAPIGGGNQPQHF,TGCGCCAGCAGCTTGGCCCCAATCGGAGGGGGCAATCAGCCCCAGCATTTT
14,TRBV28,TRBJ2-1,NA,NA,CASSSGGIWNEQFF,TGTGCCAGCAGTTCCGGCGGGATTTGGAATGAGCAGTTCTTC
13,TRBV7-6,TRBJ1-2,NA,TRBD1,CASSFAGGWGYTF,TGTGCCAGCAGCTTCGCAGGGGGCTGGGGCTACACCTTC
15,TRBV9,TRBJ2-7,few,NA,CASSVGEATNYEQYF,TGTGCCAGCAGCGTAGGTGAAGCGACGAACTACGAGCAGTACTTC
13,TRBV6-5,TRBJ2-3,once,NA,CASGGPFSDTQYF,TGTGCCAGCGGCGGCCCATTCAGCGATACGCAGTATTTT
13,TRBV4-2,TRBJ2-1,NA,NA,CASSQLGVNEQFF,TGTGCCAGCAGCCAATTAGGGGTGAATGAGCAGTTCTTC
14,TRBV5-1,TRBJ2-5,NA,TRBD2,CASSLLWGGETQYF,TGCGCCAGCAGCTTGTTGTGGGGAGGGGAGACCCAGTACTTC
12,TRBV6-1,TRBJ1-1,NA,TRBD1,CASRQGEGRTFF,TGTGCCAGCAGACAGGGGGAAGGTAGGACTTTCTTT
13,TRBV18,TRBJ1-3,few,NA,CASSHGRENTIYF,TGTGCCAGCTCACACGGACGGGAAAACACCATATATTTT
15,TRBV10-3,TRBJ2-7,NA,TRBD2,CAISRGTSGTYEQYF,TGTGCCATCAGCCGGGGGACTAGCGGAACCTACGAGCAGTACTTC
15,TRBV11-2,TRBJ2-1,NA,TRBD2,CASSLGTSFYNEQFF,TGTGCCAGCAGCTTGGGGACTAGTTTCTACAATGAGCAGTTCTTC
14,TRBV7-3,TRBJ2-1,few,NA,CASSLNGGFNEQFF,TGTGCCAGCAGCTTAAATGGCGGGTTCAATGAGCAGTTCTTC
13,TRBV7-4,TRBJ1-2,NA,NA,CASGRGPIYGYTF,TGTGCCAGCGGTCGAGGTCCTATCTATGGCTACACCTTC
14,TRBV5-8,TRBJ2-2,NA,NA,CASSSIPNTGELFF,TGTGCCAGCAGCTCAATCCCAAACACCGGGGAGCTGTTTTTT
18,TRBV7-6,TRBJ1-6,NA,TRBD1,CASSLDRGLGSYNSPLHF,TGTGCCAGCAGCTTGGACAGGGGGCTGGGCTCCTATAATTCACCCCTCCACTTT
14,TRBV7-3,TRBJ1-6,NA,NA,CASSLSSYNSPLHF,TGTGCCAGCAGCCTGAGCTCCTATAATTCACCCCTCCACTTT
13,TRBV6-1,TRBJ2-5,NA,TRBD2,CASRASGVETQYF,TGTGCCAGCAGGGCTAGCGGGGTGGAGACCCAGTACTTC
14,TRBV19,TRBJ1-2,NA,TRBD1,CATRQGAPGHGYTF,TGTGCCACCAGACAGGGGGCGCCGGGTCATGGCTACACCTTC
16,TRBV6-4,TRBJ1-2,NA,NA,CASSEGGARAVSGYTF,TGTGCCAGCAGTGAAGGAGGGGCCAGGGCTGTTAGCGGCTACACCTTC
17,TRBV19,TRBJ1-2,NA,TRBD1,CASSTTRTGTGFYGYTF,TGTGCCAGTAGTACCACAAGGACAGGGACGGGTTTTTATGGCTACACCTTC
14,TRBV11-2,TRBJ2-5,NA,NA,CASSLKTLEETQYF,TGTGCCAGCAGCTTAAAAACGTTAGAAGAGACCCAGTACTTC
13,TRBV2,TRBJ1-2,NA,NA,CARSNGRGYGYTF,TGTGCCAGAAGTAATGGCAGGGGCTATGGCTACACCTTC
13,TRBV27,TRBJ1-1,NA,NA,CASGEGMNTEAFF,TGTGCCAGCGGGGAGGGGATGAACACTGAAGCTTTCTTT